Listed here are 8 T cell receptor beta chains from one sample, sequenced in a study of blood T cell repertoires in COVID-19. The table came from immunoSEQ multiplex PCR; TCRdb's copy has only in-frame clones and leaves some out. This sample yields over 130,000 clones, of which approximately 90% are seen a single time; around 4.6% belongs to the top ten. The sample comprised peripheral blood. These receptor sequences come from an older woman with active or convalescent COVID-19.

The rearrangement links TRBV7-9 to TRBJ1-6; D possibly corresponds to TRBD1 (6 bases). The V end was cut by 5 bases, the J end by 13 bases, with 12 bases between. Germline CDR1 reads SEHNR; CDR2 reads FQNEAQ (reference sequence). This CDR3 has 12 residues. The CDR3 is CASSLQGTPLHF. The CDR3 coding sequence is TGTGCCAGCAGCCTACAGGGAACGCCCCTCCACTTT.

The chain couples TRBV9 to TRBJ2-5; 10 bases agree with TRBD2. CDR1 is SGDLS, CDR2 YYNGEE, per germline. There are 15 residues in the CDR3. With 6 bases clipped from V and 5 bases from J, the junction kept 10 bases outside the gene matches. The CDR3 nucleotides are TGTGCCAGCACGTATAGCGGGGGGACACGGGAGACCCAGTACTTC. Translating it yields CASTYSGGTRETQYF.

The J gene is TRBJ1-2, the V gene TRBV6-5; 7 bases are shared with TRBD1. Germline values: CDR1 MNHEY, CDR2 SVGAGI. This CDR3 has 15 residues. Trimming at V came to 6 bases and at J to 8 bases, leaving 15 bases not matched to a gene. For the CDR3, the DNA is TGTGCCAGCAGCTCCACCTCCAACAGGGGAAGCGGCTACACCTTC. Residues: CASSSTSNRGSGYTF.

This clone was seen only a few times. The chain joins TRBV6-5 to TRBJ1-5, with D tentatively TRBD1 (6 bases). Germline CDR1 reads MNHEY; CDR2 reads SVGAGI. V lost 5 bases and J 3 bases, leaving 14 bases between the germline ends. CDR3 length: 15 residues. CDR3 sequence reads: CASSPFRGSNQPQHF. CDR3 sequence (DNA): TGTGCCAGCAGTCCCTTCAGGGGTTCCAATCAGCCCCAGCATTTT.

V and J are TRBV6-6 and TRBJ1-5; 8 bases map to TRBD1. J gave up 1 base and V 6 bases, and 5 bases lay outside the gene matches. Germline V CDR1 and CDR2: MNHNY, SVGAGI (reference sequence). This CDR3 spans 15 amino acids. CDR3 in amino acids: CASSYGQGSNQPQHF. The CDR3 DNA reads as TGTGCCAGCAGCTATGGACAGGGCAGCAATCAGCCCCAGCATTTT.

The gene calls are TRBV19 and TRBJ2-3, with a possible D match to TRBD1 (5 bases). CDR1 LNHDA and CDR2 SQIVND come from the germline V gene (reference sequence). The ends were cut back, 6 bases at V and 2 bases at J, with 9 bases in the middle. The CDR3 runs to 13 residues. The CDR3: CASSRALTDTQYF. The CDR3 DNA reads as TGTGCCAGTAGCAGGGCCCTCACAGATACGCAGTATTTT.

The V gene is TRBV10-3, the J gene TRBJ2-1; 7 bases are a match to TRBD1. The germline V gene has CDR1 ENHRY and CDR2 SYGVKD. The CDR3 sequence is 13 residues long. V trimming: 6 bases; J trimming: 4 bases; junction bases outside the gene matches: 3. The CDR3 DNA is TGTGCCATCAGAGGGACAGCTTACAATGAGCAGTTCTTC. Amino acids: CAIRGTAYNEQFF.

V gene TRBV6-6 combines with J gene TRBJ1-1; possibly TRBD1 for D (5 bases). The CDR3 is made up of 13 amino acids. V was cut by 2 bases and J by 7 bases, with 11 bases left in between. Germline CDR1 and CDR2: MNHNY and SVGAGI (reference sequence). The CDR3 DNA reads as TGTGCCAGCAGTTACCCCCAGGGAGGTGAAGCTTTCTTT. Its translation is CASSYPQGGEAFF.